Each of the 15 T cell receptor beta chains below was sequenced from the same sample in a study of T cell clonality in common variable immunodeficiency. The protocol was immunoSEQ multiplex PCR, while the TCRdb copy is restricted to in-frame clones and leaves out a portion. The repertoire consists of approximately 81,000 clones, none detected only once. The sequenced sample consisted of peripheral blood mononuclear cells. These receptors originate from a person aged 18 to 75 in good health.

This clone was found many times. CDR3 DNA, as far as it was read: TGCAGTGCGGAGCGCGGGAGGGCCAATGAG. Residues: CSAERGRANE. In full, the CDR3 is CSAERGRANEQFF. This chain links TRBV20-1 with TRBJ2-1; 9 nucleotides line up with TRBD2. The read gets to within 3 residues of the CDR3 end, and the germline J gene fills in the rest. Germline loops: CDR1 DFQATT, CDR2 SNEGSKA (reference sequence). The CDR3 extends over 13 amino acids. V was clipped by 6 bases and J by 6 bases; unmatched bases: 6.

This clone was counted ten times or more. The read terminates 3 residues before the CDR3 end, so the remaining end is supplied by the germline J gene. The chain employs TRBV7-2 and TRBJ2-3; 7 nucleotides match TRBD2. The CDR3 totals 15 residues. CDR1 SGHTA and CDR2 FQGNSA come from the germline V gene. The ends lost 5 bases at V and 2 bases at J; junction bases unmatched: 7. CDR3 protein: CASSQGGAPTDTQYF. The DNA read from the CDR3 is TGTGCCAGCAGCCAGGGAGGGGCTCCCACAGATACG.

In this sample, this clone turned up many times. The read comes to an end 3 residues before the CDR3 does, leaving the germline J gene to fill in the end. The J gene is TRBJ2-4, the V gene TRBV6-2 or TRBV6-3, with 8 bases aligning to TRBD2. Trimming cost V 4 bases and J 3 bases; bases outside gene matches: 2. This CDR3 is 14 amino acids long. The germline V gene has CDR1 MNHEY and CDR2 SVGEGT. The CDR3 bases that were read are TGTGCCAGCAGTTTAAGCGGGAGCAAAAACATT. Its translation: CASSLSGSKNI. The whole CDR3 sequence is CASSLSGSKNIQYF.

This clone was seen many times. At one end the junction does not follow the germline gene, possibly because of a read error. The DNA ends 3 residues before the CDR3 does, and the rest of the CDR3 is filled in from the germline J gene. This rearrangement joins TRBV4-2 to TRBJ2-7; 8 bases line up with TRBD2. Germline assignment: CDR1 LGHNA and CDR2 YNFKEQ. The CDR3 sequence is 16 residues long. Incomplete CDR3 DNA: TGCGCCAGCAGCCACTCCCAGAAGACTAGCGTCTACGAG. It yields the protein CASSHSQKTSVYE. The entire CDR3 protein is CASSHSQKTSVYEQYF.

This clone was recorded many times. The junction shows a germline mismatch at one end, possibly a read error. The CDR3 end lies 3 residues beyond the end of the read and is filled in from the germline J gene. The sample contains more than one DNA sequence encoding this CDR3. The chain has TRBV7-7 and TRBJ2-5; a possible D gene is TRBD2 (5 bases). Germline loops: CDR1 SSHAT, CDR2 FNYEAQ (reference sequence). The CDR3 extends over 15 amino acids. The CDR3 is CASSSERTLQETQYF. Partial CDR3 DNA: TGTGCTAGCAGCTCCGAGCGGACCCTCCAAGAGACC.

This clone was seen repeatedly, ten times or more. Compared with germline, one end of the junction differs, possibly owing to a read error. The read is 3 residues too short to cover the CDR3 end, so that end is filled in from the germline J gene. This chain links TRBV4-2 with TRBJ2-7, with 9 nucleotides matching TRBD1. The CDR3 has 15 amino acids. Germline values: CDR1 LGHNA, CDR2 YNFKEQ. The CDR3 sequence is CASSQAGTGNYEQYF. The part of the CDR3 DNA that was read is TGCGCCAGCAGCCAAGCCGGGACAGGGAACTACGAG.

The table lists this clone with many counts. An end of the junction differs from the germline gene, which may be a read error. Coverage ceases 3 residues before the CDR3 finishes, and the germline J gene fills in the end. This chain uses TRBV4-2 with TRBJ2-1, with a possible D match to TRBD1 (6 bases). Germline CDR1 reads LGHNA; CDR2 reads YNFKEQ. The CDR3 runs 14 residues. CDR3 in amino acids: CASSQLLGQHEQFF. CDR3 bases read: TGCGCCAGCAGCCAATTATTAGGACAGCATGAG.

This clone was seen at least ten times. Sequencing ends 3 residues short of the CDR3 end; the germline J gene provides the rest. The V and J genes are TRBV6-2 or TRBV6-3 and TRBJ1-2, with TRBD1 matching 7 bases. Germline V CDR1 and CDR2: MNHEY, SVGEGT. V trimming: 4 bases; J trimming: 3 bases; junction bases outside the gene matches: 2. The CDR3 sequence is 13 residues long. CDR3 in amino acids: CASSLGQHYGYTF. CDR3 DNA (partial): TGTGCCAGCAGTTTGGGACAGCACTATGGC.

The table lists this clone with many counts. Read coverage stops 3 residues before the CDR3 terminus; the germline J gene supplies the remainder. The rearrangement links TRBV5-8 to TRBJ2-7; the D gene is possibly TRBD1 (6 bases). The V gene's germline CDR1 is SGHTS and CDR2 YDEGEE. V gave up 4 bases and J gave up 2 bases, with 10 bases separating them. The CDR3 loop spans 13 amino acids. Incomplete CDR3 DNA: TGTGCCAGCAGCGGGGACATTACCTACGAG. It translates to CASSGDITYE. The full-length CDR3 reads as CASSGDITYEQYF.

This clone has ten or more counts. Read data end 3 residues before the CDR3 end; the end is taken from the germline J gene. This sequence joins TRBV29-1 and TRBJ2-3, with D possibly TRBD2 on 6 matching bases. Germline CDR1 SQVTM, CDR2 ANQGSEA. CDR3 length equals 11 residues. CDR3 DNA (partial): TGCAGCGTTGATGGAGGGTGGGCG. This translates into CSVDGGWA. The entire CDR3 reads CSVDGGWAQYF.

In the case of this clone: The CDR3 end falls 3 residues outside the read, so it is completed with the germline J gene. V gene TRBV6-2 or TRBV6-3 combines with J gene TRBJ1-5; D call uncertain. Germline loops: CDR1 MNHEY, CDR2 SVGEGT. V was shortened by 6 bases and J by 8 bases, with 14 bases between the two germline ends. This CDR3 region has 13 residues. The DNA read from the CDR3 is TGTGCCAGCAGCCGCCCGGTTGTCGAGCCC. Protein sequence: CASSRPVVEP. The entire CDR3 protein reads CASSRPVVEPQHF.

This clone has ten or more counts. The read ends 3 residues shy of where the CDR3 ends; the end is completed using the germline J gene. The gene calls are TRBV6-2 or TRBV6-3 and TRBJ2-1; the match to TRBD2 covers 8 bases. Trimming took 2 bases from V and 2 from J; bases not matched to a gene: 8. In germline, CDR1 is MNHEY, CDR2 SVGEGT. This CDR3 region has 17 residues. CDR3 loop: CASSYLRGTRPYNEQFF. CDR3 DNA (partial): TGTGCCAGCAGTTACCTCCGAGGGACTAGACCCTACAATGAG.

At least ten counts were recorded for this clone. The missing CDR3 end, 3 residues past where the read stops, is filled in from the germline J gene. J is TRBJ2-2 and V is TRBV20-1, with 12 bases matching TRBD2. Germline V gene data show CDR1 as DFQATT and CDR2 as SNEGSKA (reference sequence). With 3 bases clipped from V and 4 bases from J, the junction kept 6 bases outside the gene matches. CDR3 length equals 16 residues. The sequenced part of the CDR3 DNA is TGCAGTGCTAGCGCGACTAGCGGGGGACGCACCGGGGAG. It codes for CSASATSGGRTGE. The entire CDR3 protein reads CSASATSGGRTGELFF.

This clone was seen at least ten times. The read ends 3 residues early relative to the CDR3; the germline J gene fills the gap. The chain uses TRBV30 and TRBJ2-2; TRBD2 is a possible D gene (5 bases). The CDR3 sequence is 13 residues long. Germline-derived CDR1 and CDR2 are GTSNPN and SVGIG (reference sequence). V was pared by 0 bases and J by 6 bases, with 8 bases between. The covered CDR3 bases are TGTGCCTGGAGTGTACTAGTGTCCGGGGAG. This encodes CAWSVLVSGE. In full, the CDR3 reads CAWSVLVSGELFF.

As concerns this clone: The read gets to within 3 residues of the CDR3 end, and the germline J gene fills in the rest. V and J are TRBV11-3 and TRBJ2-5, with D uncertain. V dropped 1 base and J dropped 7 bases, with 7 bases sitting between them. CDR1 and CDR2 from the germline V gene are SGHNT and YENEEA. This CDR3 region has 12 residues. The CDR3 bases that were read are TGTGCCAGCAGCTTAGGCCTAGGGACC. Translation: CASSLGLGT. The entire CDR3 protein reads CASSLGLGTQYF.